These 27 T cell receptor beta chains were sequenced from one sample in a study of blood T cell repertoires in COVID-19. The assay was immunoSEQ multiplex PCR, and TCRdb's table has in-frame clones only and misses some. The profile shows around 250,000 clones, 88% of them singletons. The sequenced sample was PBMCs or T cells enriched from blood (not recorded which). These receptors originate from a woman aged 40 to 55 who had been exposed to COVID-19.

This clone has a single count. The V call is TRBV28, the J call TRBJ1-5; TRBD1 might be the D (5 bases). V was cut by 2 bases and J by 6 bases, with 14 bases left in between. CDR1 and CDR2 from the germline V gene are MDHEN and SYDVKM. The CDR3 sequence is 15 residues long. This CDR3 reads CASSLGARARQPQHF. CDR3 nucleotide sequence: TGTGCCAGCAGTTTAGGGGCCAGGGCGCGTCAGCCCCAGCATTTT.

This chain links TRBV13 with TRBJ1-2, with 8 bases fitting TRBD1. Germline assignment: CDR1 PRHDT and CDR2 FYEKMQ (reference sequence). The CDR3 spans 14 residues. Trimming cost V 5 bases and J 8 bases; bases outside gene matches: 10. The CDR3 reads CASSPTGAMAGYTF. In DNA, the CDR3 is TGTGCCAGCAGCCCGACAGGGGCGATGGCGGGCTACACCTTC. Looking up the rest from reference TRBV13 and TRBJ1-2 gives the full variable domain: AAGVIQSPRHLIKEKRETATLKCYPIPRHDTVYWYQQGPGQDPQFLISFYEKMQSDKGSIPDRFSAQQFSDYHSELNMSSLELGDSALYFCASSPTGAMAGYTFGSGTRLTVV.

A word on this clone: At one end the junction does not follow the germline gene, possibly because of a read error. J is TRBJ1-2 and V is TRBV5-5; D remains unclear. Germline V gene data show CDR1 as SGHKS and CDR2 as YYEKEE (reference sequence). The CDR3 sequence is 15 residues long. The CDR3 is CASTLVLADSYGYTF. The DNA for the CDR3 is TGTGCCAGCACCTTGGTCTTGGCAGATTCCTATGGCTACACCTTC.

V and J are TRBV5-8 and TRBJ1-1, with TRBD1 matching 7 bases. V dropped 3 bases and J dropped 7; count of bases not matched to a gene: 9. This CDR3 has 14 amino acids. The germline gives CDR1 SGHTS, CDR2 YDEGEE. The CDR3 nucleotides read TGTGCCAGCAGCTCGGGACAGCCAACAGGTGAAGCTTTCTTT. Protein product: CASSSGQPTGEAFF. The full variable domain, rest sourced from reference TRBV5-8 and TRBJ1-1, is EAGVTQSPTHLIKTRGQQATLRCSPISGHTSVYWYQQALGLGLQFLLWYDEGEERNRGNFPPRFSGRQFPNYSSELNVNALELEDSALYLCASSSGQPTGEAFFGQGTRLTVV.

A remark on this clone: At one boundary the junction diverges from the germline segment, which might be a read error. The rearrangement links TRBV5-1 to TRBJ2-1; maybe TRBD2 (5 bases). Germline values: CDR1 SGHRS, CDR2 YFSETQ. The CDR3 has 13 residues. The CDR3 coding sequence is TGTGCCAGCAAGGCGGGCTCCTACAATGAGCAGTTCTTC. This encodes CASKAGSYNEQFF.

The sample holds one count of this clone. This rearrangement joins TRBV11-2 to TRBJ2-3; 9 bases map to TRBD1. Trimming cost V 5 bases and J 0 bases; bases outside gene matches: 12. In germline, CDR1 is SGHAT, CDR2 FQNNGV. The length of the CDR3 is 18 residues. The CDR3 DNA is TGTGCCAGCAGCGGACCCGGGACAGGGATCTTTAGCACAGATACGCAGTATTTT. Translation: CASSGPGTGIFSTDTQYF.

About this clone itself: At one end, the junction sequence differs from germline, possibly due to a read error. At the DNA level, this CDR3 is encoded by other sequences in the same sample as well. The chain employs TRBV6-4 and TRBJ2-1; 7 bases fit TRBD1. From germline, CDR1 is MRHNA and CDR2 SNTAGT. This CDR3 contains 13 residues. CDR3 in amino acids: CASSVTGENEQFF. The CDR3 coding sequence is TGTGCCAGCAGTGTAACAGGGGAAAATGAGCAATTCTTC.

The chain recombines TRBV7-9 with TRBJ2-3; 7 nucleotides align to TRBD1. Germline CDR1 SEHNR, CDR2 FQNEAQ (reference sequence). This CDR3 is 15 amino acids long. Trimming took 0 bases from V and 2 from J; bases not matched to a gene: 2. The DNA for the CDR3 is TGTGCCAGCAGCTTAGCCGGGACAGCCACAGATACGCAGTATTTT. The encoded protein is CASSLAGTATDTQYF. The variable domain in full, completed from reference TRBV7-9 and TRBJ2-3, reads DTGVSQNPRHKITKRGQNVTFRCDPISEHNRLYWYRQTLGQGPEFLTYFQNEAQLEKSRLLSDRFSAERPKGSFSTLEIQRTEQGDSAMYLCASSLAGTATDTQYFGPGTRLTVL.

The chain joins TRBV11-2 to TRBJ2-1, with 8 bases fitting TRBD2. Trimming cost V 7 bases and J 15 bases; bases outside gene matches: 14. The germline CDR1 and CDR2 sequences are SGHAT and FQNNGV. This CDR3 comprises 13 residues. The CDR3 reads CASTLREGGLAFF. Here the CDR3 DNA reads TGTGCCAGCACCCTTCGGGAGGGGGGCCTGGCGTTCTTC.

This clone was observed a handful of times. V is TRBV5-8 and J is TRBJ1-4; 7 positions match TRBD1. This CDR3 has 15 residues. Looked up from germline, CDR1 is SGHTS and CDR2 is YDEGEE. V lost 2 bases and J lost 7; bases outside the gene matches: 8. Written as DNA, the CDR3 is TGTGCCAGCAGCTTTAGGACAGGTTTATTTGAAAAACTGTTTTTT. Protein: CASSFRTGLFEKLFF.

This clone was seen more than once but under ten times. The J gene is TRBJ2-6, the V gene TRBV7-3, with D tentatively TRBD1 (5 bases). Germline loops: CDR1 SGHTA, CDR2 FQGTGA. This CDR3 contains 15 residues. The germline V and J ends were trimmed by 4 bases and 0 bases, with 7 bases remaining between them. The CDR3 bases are TGTGCCAGCAGCTCGACAGACTCTGGGGCCAACGTCCTGACTTTC. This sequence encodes CASSSTDSGANVLTF.

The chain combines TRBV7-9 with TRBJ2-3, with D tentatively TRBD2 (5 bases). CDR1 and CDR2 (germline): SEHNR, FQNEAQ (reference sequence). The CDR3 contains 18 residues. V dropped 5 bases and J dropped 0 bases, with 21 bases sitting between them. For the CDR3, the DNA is TGTGCCAGCAGCCACTCCGGGCTCGCAAGCGGAAGCACAGATACGCAGTATTTT. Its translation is CASSHSGLASGSTDTQYF. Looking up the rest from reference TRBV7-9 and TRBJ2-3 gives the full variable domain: DTGVSQNPRHKITKRGQNVTFRCDPISEHNRLYWYRQTLGQGPEFLTYFQNEAQLEKSRLLSDRFSAERPKGSFSTLEIQRTEQGDSAMYLCASSHSGLASGSTDTQYFGPGTRLTVL.

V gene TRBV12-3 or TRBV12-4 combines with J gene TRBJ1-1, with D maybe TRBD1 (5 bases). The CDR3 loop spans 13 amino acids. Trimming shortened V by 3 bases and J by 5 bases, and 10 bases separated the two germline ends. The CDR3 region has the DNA TGTGCCAGCAGTTTCGGGACTCTGACTGAAGCTTTCTTT. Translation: CASSFGTLTEAFF.

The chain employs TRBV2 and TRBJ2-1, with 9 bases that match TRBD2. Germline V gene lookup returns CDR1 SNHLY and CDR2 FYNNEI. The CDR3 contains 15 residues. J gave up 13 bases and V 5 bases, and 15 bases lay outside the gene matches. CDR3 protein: CASSLAGEARWVQFF. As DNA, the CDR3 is TGTGCCAGCAGTTTAGCGGGGGAGGCTCGATGGGTACAGTTCTTC.

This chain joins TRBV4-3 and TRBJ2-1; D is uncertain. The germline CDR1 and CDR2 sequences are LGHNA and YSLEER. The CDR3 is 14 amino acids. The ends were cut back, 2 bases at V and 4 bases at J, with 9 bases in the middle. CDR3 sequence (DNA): TGCGCCAGCAGCCAACAGGTTCAGTACAATGAGCAGTTCTTC. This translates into CASSQQVQYNEQFF.

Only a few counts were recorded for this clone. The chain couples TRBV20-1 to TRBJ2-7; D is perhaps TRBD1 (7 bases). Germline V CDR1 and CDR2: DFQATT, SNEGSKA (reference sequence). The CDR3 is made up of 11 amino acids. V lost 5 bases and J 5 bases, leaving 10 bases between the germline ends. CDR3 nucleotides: TGCAGTGCTCAGGGGGGCCACGAGCAGTACTTC. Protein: CSAQGGHEQYF.

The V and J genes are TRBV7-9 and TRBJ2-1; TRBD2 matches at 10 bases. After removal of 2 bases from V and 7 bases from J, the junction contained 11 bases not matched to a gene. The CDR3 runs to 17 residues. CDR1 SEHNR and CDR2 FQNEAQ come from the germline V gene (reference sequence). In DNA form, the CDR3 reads TGTGCCAGCAGCTTAACTAGACTAGCGGGCTCCGAGAATGAGCAGTTCTTC. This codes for CASSLTRLAGSENEQFF.

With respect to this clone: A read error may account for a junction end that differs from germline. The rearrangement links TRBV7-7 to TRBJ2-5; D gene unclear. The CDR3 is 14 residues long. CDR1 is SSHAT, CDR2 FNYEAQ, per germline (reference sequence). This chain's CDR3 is CASSPFVTEETQYF. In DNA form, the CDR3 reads TGTGCTAGCAGCCCATTTGTCACAGAAGAGACCCAGTACTTC.

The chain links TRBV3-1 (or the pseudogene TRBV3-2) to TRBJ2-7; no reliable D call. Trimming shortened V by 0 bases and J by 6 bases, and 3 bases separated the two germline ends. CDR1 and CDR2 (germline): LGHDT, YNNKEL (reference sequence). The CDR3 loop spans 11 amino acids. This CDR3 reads CASSQDLEQYF. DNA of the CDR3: TGTGCCAGCAGCCAAGATCTCGAGCAGTACTTC.

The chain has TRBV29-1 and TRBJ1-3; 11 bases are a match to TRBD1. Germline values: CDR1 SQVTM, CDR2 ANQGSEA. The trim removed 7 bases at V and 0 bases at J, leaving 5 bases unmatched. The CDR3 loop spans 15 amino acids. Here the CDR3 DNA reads TGCAGCGCCGGGACAGGGGGATCCTCTGGAAACACCATATATTTT. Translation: CSAGTGGSSGNTIYF.

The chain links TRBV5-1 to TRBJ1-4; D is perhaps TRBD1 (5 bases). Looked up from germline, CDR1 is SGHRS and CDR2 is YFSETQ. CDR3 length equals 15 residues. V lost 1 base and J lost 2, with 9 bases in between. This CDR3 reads CASSLRAGTNEKLFF. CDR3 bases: TGCGCCAGCAGCTTGCGTGCAGGGACTAATGAAAAACTGTTTTTT.

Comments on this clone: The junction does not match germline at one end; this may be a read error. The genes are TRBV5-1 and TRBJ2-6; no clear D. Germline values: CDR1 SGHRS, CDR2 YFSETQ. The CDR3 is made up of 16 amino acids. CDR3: CASSLDPVSGANVLTF. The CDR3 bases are TGTGCCAGCAGCTTGGATCCAGTCTCTGGGGCCAACGTCCTGACTTTC.

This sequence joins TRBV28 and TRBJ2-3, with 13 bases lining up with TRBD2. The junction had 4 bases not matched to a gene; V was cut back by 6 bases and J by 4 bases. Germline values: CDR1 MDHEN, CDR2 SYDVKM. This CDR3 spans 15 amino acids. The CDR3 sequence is CASRKTSGGADTQYF. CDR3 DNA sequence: TGTGCCAGCAGGAAAACTAGCGGGGGGGCAGATACGCAGTATTTT.

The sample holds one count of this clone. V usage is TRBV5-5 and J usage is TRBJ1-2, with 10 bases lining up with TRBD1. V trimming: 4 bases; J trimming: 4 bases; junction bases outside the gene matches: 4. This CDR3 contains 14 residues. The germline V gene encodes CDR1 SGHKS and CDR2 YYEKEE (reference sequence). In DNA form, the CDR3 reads TGTGCCAGCAGCACGGGACAGGGGTTCTATGGCTACACCTTC. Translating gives CASSTGQGFYGYTF.

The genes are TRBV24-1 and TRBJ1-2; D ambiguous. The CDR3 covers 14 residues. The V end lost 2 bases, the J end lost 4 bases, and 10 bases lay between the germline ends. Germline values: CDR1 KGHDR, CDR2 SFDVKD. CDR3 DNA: TGTGCCACCAGTGATTCCCGGCGAGGCTATGGCTACACCTTC. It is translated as CATSDSRRGYGYTF.

CDR3 residues: CASSLGQLSTDTQYF. CDR3 sequence (DNA): TGTGCCAGCAGCTTAGGTCAGTTAAGCACAGATACGCAGTATTTT. The gene calls are TRBV7-2 and TRBJ2-3; D unresolved. The CDR3 is 15 amino acids. Trimming took 1 base from V and 0 from J, leaving 8 bases between them. CDR1 SGHTA and CDR2 FQGNSA come from the germline V gene.

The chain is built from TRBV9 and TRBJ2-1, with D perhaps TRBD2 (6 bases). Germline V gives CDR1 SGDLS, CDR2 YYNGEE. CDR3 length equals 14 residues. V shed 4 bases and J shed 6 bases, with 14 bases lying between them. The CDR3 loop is CASSYGLGLNEQFF. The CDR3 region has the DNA TGTGCCAGCAGCTACGGGCTGGGACTCAATGAGCAGTTCTTC.